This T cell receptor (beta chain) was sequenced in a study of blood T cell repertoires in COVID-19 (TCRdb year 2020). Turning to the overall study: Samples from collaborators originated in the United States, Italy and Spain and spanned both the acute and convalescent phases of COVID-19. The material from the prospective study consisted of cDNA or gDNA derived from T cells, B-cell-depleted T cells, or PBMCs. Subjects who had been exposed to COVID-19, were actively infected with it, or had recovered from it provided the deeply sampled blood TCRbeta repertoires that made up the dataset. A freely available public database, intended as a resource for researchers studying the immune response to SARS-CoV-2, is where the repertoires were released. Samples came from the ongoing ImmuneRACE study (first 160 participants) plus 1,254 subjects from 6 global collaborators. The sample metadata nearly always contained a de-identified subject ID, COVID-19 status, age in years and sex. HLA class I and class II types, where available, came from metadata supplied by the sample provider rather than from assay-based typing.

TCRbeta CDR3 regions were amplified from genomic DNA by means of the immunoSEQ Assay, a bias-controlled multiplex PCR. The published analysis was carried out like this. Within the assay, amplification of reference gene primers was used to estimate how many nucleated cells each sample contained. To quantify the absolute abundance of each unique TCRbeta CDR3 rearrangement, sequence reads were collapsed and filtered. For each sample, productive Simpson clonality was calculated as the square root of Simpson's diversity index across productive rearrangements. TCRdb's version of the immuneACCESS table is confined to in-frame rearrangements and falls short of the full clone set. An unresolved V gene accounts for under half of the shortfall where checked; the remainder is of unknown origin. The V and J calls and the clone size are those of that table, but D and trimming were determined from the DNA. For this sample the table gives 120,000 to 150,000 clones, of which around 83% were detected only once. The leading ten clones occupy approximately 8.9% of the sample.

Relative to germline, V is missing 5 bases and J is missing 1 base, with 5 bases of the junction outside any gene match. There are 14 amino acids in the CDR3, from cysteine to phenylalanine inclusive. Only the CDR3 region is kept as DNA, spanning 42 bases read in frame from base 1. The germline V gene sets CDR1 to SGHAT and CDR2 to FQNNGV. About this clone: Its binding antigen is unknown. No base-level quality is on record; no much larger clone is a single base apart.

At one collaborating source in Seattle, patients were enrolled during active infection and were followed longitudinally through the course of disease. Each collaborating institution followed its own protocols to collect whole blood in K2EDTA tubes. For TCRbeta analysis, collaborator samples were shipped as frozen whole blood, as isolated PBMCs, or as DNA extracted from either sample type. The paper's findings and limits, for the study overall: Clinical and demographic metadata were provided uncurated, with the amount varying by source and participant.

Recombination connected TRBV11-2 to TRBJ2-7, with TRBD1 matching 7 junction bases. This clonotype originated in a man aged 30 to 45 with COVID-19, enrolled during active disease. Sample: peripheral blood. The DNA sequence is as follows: TGTGCCAGCAGCGGCCCGGGACAGTCCTACGAGCAGTACTTC. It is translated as CASSGPGQSYEQYF. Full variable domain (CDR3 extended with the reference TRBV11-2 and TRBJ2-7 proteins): EAGVAQSPRYKIIEKRQSVAFWCNPISGHATLYWYQQILGQGPKLLIQFQNNGVVDDSQLPKDRFSAERLKGVDSTLKIQPAKLEDSAVYLCASSGPGQSYEQYFGPGTRLTVT.